This T cell receptor beta chain was found in a study of T-cell memory formation after mild COVID-19. On the study more broadly: Each donor largely had its own TCR clusters.

Whole-study findings and limits: SARS-CoV-2 specificity was not confirmed for second-wave clones peaking on day 37. The study found balanced CD4/CD8 in clones contracting day 15 to 85 and a CD4+ lean in later expanders.

TCRdb reprocessed the 5' RACE reads via MiXCR and lists one record per CDR3 protein. The sample records 150,000 to 200,000 distinct CDR3 sequences, 11% being singletons. This clonotype was seen a few times. Its antigen is as yet unknown. Between the trimmed V and J ends, which lost 2 bases and 15 bases, there was a span of 11 bases. This CDR3 is 11 amino acids long. Germline assignment: CDR1 SGHAT and CDR2 FQNNGV. The sequencing sample was made of PBMCs or a T cell subset sorted from them (not recorded which). The chain employs TRBV11-2 and TRBJ2-1; TRBD1 might be the D (6 bases). This receptor was identified in a man between 18 and 35 years old who had mild COVID-19 (a few samples of this study predate the infection). Cell type and time point are not known. The CDR3 region has the DNA TGTGCCAGCAGCTTAAACAGGGTCGTGTTCTTC. Encoded protein: CASSLNRVVFF.